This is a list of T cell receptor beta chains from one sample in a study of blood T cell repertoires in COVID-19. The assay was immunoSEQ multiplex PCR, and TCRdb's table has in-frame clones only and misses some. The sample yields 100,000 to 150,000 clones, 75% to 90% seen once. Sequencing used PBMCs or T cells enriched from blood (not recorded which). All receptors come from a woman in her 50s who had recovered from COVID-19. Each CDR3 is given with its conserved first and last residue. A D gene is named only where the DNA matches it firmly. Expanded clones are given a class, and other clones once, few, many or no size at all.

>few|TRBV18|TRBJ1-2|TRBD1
CASSPGGQQGAVNYGYTF
TGTGCCAGCTCACCAGGGGGGCAACAGGGGGCTGTAAACTATGGCTACACCTTC
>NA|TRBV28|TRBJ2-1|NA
CASSEIRPGYNEQFF
TGTGCCAGCAGTGAGATCCGCCCGGGCTACAATGAGCAGTTCTTC
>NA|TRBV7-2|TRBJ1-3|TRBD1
CASSLAGTGGGGNTIYF
TGTGCCAGCAGCTTAGCCGGGACAGGGGGAGGCGGAAACACCATATATTTT
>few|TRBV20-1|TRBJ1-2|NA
CSAPQGSGYTF
TGCAGTGCACCACAGGGTTCGGGCTACACCTTC
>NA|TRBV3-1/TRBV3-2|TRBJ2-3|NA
CASSQGAGSTDTQYF
TGTGCCAGCAGCCAAGGGGCGGGCAGCACAGATACGCAGTATTTT
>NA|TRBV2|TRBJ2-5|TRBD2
CASSGASGGQETQYF
TGTGCCAGCAGTGGCGCTAGCGGGGGCCAAGAGACCCAGTACTTC
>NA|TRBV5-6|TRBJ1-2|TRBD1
CASSIADRVHGYTF
TGTGCCAGCAGCATCGCGGACAGGGTCCATGGCTACACCTTC
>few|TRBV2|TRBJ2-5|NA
CASSETQYQETQYF
TGTGCCAGCAGTGAAACCCAGTACCAAGAGACCCAGTACTTC
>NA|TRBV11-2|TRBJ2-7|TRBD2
CASSLVLAGAYSEQYF
TGTGCCAGCAGCTTAGTACTAGCGGGGGCTTACTCCGAGCAGTACTTC
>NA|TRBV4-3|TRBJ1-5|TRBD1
CASSQGIFDRVGNQPQHF
TGCGCCAGCAGCCAAGGGATTTTCGACAGGGTCGGCAATCAGCCCCAGCATTTT
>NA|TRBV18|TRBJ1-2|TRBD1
CASSPGQGSVGYTF
TGTGCCAGCTCACCCGGACAGGGAAGTGTTGGCTACACCTTC
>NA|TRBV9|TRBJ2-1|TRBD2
CASSVSGGSSYNEQFF
TGTGCCAGCAGCGTTAGCGGGGGGTCTTCCTACAATGAGCAGTTCTTC
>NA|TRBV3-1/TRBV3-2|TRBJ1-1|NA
CASSYRDANTEAFF
TGTGCCAGCAGCTACAGGGATGCCAACACTGAAGCTTTCTTT
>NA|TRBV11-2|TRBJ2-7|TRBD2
CASSPTGGAGEQYF
TGTGCCAGCAGCCCTACCGGGGGGGCGGGAGAGCAGTACTTC
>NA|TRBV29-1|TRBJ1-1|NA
CSAVERAEAFF
TGCAGCGCCGTCGAACGGGCTGAAGCTTTCTTT
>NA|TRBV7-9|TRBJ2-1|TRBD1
CASSTGQGYNEQFF
TGTGCCAGCAGCACCGGACAGGGGTACAATGAGCAGTTCTTC
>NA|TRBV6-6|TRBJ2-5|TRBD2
CASSPPFQRGGLETQYF
TGTGCCAGCAGTCCCCCCTTCCAGCGGGGGGGCCTAGAGACCCAGTACTTC
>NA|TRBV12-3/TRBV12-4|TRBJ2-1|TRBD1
CASIWTGLHEQFF
TGTGCCAGCATTTGGACAGGGTTGCATGAGCAGTTCTTC
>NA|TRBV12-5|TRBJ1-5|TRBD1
CASGLSAGRGLRSNQPQHF
TGTGCTAGTGGTTTGTCCGCGGGCAGGGGGCTAAGGAGCAATCAGCCCCAGCATTTT
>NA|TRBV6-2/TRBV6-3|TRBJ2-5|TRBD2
CASSLSRGGETQYF
TGTGCCAGCAGTTTATCTCGGGGAGGGGAGACCCAGTACTTC
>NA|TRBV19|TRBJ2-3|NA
CASSRLQGLTDTQYF
TGTGCCAGTAGTAGACTACAGGGTCTGACAGATACGCAGTATTTT
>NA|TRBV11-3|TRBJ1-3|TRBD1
CASSSLQGDGNTIYF
TGTGCCAGCAGCTCACTACAGGGGGACGGAAACACCATATATTTT
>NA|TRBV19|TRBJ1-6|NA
CASSGRDAGFYSPLHF
TGTGCCAGTAGTGGGCGAGATGCAGGGTTCTATTCACCCCTCCACTTT
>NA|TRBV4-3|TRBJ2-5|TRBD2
CASSQVLAGGETQYF
TGCGCCAGCAGCCAAGTTCTAGCGGGGGGAGAGACCCAGTACTTC
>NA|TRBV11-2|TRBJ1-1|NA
CASSPGVYGTEAFF
TGTGCCAGCAGCCCAGGGGTCTACGGCACTGAAGCTTTCTTT
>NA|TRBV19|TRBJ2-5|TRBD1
CASSSPQGATRETQYF
TGTGCCAGTAGTAGTCCGCAGGGGGCGACTAGAGAGACCCAGTACTTC
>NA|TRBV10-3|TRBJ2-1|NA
CAIRGLVDNEQFF
TGTGCCATCAGGGGGCTGGTGGACAATGAGCAGTTCTTC
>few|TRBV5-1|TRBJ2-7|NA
CASSLAPYEQYF
TGCGCCAGCAGCTTGGCTCCCTACGAGCAGTACTTC
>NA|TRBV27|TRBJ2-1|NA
CASSSPMSNEQFF
TGTGCCAGCAGTTCTCCCATGAGCAATGAGCAGTTCTTC
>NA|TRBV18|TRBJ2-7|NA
CASSSSGSGAGEQYF
TGTGCCAGCTCCTCTTCGGGCAGTGGGGCTGGCGAGCAGTACTTC
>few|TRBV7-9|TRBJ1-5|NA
CASSFPGPWAQHF
TGTGCCAGCAGCTTCCCAGGGCCCTGGGCCCAGCATTTT